The 15 T cell receptor beta chains given below trace back to one sample, sequenced in a study of blood T cell repertoires in COVID-19. Clones were read by immunoSEQ multiplex PCR, and TCRdb kept only the in-frame ones, dropping some. The table includes approximately 240,000 clones, 83% detected once. The sequenced sample consisted of peripheral blood. These receptors were collected from a human donor in a cohort sampled during active COVID-19.

The rearrangement joins TRBV5-6 to TRBJ2-7; perhaps TRBD1 as D (6 bases). Per germline, CDR1 SGHDT and CDR2 YYEEEE. V lost 0 bases and J lost 6, with 16 bases in between. This CDR3 has 15 amino acids. The CDR3 is CASSLGRPPQGEQYF. CDR3 nucleotide sequence: TGTGCCAGCAGCTTGGGACGCCCTCCACAGGGCGAGCAGTACTTC.

J is TRBJ2-5 and V is TRBV10-2; tentatively, D is TRBD2 (5 bases). Germline CDR1 and CDR2: WSHSY and SAAADI. The CDR3 runs to 13 residues. V was trimmed by 0 bases and J by 8 bases, leaving 10 bases between them. The CDR3 coding sequence is TGCGCCAGCAGTGAGTCAAGGGAGTCCACCCAGTACTTC. Translated, it gives CASSESRESTQYF.

The genes are TRBV4-1 and TRBJ2-7, with a weak D call TRBD2 (6 bases). CDR1 is MGHRA, CDR2 YSYEKL, per germline. The CDR3 totals 18 residues. Trimming took 2 bases from V and 3 from J, leaving 23 bases between them. Here the CDR3 DNA reads TGCGCCAGCAGCCAAAGAACAGGTGGGGACTTAGGGATCTACGAGCAGTACTTC. It translates to CASSQRTGGDLGIYEQYF.

The chain recombines TRBV18 with TRBJ2-7; TRBD1 might be the D (5 bases). The CDR3 is 14 residues long. CDR1 and CDR2 from the germline V gene are KGHSH and LQKENI. Trimming removed 0 bases at V and 2 bases at J, with 8 bases between. The CDR3 spells CASSPPADTYEQYF. As DNA, the CDR3 is TGTGCCAGCTCACCACCGGCGGACACCTACGAGCAGTACTTC.

The chain has TRBV10-3 and TRBJ2-7, with 9 bases matching TRBD1. Trimming at V came to 6 bases and at J to 2 bases, leaving 8 bases not matched to a gene. CDR3 length: 15 residues. The V gene's germline CDR1 is ENHRY and CDR2 SYGVKD. The CDR3 DNA reads as TGTGCCATCAGCGGAGGACAGGGGTCAACCTACGAGCAGTACTTC. Its translation: CAISGGQGSTYEQYF.

The chain carries TRBV7-9 and TRBJ1-5; TRBD1 matches at 7 bases. This CDR3 comprises 16 residues. Germline-derived CDR1 and CDR2 are SEHNR and FQNEAQ (reference sequence). Unmatched junction bases numbered 7, after V lost 4 bases and J lost 1 base. Here the CDR3 reads CASSSATGVSNQPQHF. The CDR3, as DNA: TGTGCCAGCAGCTCCGCCACAGGGGTGAGCAATCAGCCCCAGCATTTT. Full variable domain (remainder filled in from reference TRBV7-9 and TRBJ1-5): DTGVSQNPRHKITKRGQNVTFRCDPISEHNRLYWYRQTLGQGPEFLTYFQNEAQLEKSRLLSDRFSAERPKGSFSTLEIQRTEQGDSAMYLCASSSATGVSNQPQHFGDGTRLSIL.

This sequence joins TRBV27 and TRBJ2-7, with 11 bases identical to TRBD1. The CDR3 has 19 amino acids. Unmatched junction bases numbered 21, after V lost 5 bases and J lost 6 bases. Germline V CDR1 and CDR2: MNHEY, SMNVEV (reference sequence). CDR3 coding DNA: TGTGCCAGCAGTGTACTTCCTTACCCGGGACAGGGGGTGAGGACCGAGCAGTACTTC. Encoded protein: CASSVLPYPGQGVRTEQYF.

V gene TRBV7-8 combines with J gene TRBJ1-2, with 9 bases fitting TRBD1. The CDR3 runs 15 residues. CDR1 is SGHVS and CDR2 is FQNEAQ in the germline V gene. J lost 3 bases, V lost 7 bases, and 9 bases had no gene match. This CDR3 is CASTKARTGDYGYTF. The DNA for the CDR3 is TGTGCCAGCACTAAAGCCCGGACAGGGGACTATGGCTACACCTTC.

A single count supports this clone. This chain's CDR3 is CSVMQGADSPLHF. The CDR3 DNA reads as TGCAGCGTGATGCAGGGGGCGGATTCACCCCTCCACTTT. The chain has TRBV29-1 and TRBJ1-6, with 8 bases matching TRBD1. The CDR3 totals 13 residues. Germline V CDR1 and CDR2: SQVTM, ANQGSEA. Unmatched junction bases numbered 6, after V lost 6 bases and J lost 8 bases.

The gene calls are TRBV6-6 and TRBJ1-1, with 7 bases that match TRBD1. Per germline, CDR1 MNHNY and CDR2 SVGAGI (reference sequence). Trimming removed 4 bases from V and 7 bases from J; junction bases left unmatched: 9. This CDR3 has 14 amino acids. In DNA form, the CDR3 reads TGTGCCAGCAGTTTAGACAGGGACCAGAATGAAGCTTTCTTT. This codes for CASSLDRDQNEAFF.

The rearrangement joins TRBV14 to TRBJ2-7; unclear D gene. The CDR3 loop spans 12 amino acids. Trimming took off 0 bases at V and 10 bases at J, with 10 bases between the two ends. In germline, CDR1 is SGHDN, CDR2 FVKESK. The CDR3 here is CASSQDRTTQYF. The DNA for the CDR3 is TGTGCCAGCAGCCAAGATAGAACTACTCAGTACTTC. The full variable domain, in which reference TRBV14 and TRBJ2-7 provide the parts outside the CDR3, is EAGVTQFPSHSVIEKGQTVTLRCDPISGHDNLYWYRRVMGKEIKFLLHFVKESKQDESGMPNNRFLAERTGGTYSTLKVQPAELEDSGVYFCASSQDRTTQYFGPGTRLTVT.

The V gene is TRBV5-1, the J gene TRBJ2-7, with D uncertain. Germline assignment: CDR1 SGHRS and CDR2 YFSETQ. V was pared by 2 bases and J by 0 bases, with 15 bases between. This CDR3 is 16 amino acids long. The CDR3 loop reads CASSLRSARSSYEQYF. CDR3 bases: TGCGCCAGCAGCTTACGCAGCGCGAGGAGCTCCTACGAGCAGTACTTC.

The chain employs TRBV19 and TRBJ2-6, with D perhaps matching TRBD1 (6 bases). Trimming left V 1 base short and J 0 bases short, with 13 bases between. The CDR3 is 18 amino acids. The germline gives CDR1 LNHDA, CDR2 SQIVND (reference sequence). The CDR3 bases are TGTGCCAGTAGTATAGCAACAGGGTTTGGCTCTGGGGCCAACGTCCTGACTTTC. Translating gives CASSIATGFGSGANVLTF.

The V gene is TRBV20-1, the J gene TRBJ2-3, with 16 bases aligning to TRBD2. CDR1 is DFQATT, CDR2 SNEGSKA, per germline (reference sequence). V lost 3 bases to trimming and J lost 3 bases; unmatched junction nucleotides: 6. The CDR3 loop spans 17 amino acids. CDR3 nucleotides: TGCAGTGCTAGTTCGGGACTAGCGGGAGGGCCGACAGATACGCAGTATTTT. It translates to CSASSGLAGGPTDTQYF.

The table lists this clone with a few counts. The V and J genes are TRBV28 and TRBJ2-5, with D possibly matching TRBD1 (6 bases). CDR1 MDHEN and CDR2 SYDVKM come from the germline V gene. Trimming pared 6 bases from V and 1 base from J, leaving 9 bases between. This CDR3 contains 13 residues. The CDR3 DNA reads as TGTGCCAGCAGCGTGGACAGCCAAGAGACCCAGTACTTC. This encodes CASSVDSQETQYF.